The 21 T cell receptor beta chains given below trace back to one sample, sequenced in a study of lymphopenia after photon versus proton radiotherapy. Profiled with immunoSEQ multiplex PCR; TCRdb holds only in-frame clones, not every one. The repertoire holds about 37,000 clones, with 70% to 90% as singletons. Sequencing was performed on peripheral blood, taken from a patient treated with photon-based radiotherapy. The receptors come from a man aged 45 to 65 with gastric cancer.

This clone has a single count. The CDR3 protein is CASSVGQGTETQYF. CDR3 bases: TGTGCCAGCAGCGTTGGGCAGGGAACGGAGACCCAGTACTTC. V gene TRBV9 combines with J gene TRBJ2-5; TRBD1 might be the D (5 bases). CDR3 length: 14 amino acids. Germline CDR1 is SGDLS and CDR2 is YYNGEE. V gave up 2 bases and J gave up 5 bases, with 13 bases separating them. The whole variable domain, filled in from reference TRBV9 and TRBJ2-5, reads DSGVTQTPKHLITATGQRVTLRCSPRSGDLSVYWYQQSLDQGLQFLIQYYNGEERAKGNILERFSAQQFPDLHSELNLSSLELGDSALYFCASSVGQGTETQYFGPGTRLLVL.

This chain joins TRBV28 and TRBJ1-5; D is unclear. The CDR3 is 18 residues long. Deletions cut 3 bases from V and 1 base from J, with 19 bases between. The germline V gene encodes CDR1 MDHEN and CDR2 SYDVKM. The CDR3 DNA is TGTGCCAGCAGTTTCTCGGTGGGATTGGGTTCGAGCAATCAGCCCCAGCATTTT. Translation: CASSFSVGLGSSNQPQHF. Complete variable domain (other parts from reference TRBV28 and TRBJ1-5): DVKVTQSSRYLVKRTGEKVFLECVQDMDHENMFWYRQDPGLGLRLIYFSYDVKMKEKGDIPEGYSVSREKKERFSLILESASTNQTSMYLCASSFSVGLGSSNQPQHFGDGTRLSIL.

CDR3 nucleotide sequence: TGTGCCAGCAGCGCTACCCGACAGGATGTTGGCTTCGCTGAAGCTTTCTTT. Translating gives CASSATRQDVGFAEAFF. The J gene is TRBJ1-1, the V gene TRBV11-2; TRBD1 might be the D (6 bases). Germline V CDR1 and CDR2: SGHAT, FQNNGV. CDR3 length: 17 residues. V lost 5 bases, J lost 6 bases, and 25 bases lay in between.

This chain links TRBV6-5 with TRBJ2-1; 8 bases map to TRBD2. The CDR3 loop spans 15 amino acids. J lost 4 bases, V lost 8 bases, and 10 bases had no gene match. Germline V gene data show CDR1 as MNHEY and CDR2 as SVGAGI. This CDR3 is CASALTSGDYNEQFF. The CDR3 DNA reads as TGTGCCAGCGCTCTTACTAGCGGCGATTACAATGAGCAGTTCTTC.

In DNA, the CDR3 is TGTGCCAGCAGCCCCACTATAGCGAAAAAGGACTCCTACAATGAGCAGTTCTTC. It encodes CASSPTIAKKDSYNEQFF. The chain recombines TRBV7-9 with TRBJ2-1; perhaps TRBD2 as D (5 bases). The ends were cut back, 5 bases at V and 0 bases at J, with 20 bases in the middle. This CDR3 spans 18 amino acids. Germline CDR1 is SEHNR and CDR2 is FQNEAQ (reference sequence).

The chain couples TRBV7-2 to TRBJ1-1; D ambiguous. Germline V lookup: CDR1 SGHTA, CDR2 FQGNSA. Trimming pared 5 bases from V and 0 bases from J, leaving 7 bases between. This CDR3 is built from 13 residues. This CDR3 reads CASSATLNTEAFF. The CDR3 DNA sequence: TGTGCCAGCAGCGCTACCTTGAACACTGAAGCTTTCTTT. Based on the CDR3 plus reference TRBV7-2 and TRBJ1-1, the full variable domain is GAGVSQSPSNKVTEKGKDVELRCDPISGHTALYWYRQSLGQGLEFLIYFQGNSAPDKSGLPSDRFSAERTGGSVSTLTIQRTQQEDSAVYLCASSATLNTEAFFGQGTRLTVV.

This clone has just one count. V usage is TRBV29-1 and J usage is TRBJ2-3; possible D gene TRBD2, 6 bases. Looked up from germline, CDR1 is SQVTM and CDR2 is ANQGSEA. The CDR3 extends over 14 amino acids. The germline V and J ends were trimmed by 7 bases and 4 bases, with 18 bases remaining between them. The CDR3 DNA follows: TGCAGCGATGTCCCGGGACTTAACTCAGATACGCAGTATTTT. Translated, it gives CSDVPGLNSDTQYF.

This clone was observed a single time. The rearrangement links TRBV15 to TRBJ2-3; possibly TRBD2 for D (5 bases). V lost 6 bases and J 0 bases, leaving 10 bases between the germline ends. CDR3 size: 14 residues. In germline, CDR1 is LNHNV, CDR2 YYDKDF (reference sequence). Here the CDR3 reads CATRWTSSTDTQYF. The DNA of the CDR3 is TGTGCCACCAGGTGGACTTCTAGCACAGATACGCAGTATTTT.

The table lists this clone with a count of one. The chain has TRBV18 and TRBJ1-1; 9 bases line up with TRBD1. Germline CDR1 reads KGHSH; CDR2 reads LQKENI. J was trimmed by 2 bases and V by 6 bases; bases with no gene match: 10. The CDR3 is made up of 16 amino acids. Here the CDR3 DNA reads TGTGCCAGCTCTCCCACAGGGGGCGGGGTCAACACTGAAGCTTTCTTT. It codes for CASSPTGGGVNTEAFF. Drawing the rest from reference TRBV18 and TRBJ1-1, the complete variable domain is NAGVMQNPRHLVRRRGQEARLRCSPMKGHSHVYWYRQLPEEGLKFMVYLQKENIIDESGMPKERFSAEFPKEGPSILRIQQVVRGDSAAYFCASSPTGGGVNTEAFFGQGTRLTVV.

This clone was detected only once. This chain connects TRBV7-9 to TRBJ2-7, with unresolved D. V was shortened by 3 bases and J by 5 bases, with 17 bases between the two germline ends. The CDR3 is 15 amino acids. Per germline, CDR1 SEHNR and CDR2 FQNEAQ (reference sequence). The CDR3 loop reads CASSFPRLGPHEQYF. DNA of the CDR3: TGTGCCAGCAGCTTCCCCCGGCTAGGCCCCCACGAGCAGTACTTC. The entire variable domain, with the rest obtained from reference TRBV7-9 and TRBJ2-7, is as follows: DTGVSQNPRHKITKRGQNVTFRCDPISEHNRLYWYRQTLGQGPEFLTYFQNEAQLEKSRLLSDRFSAERPKGSFSTLEIQRTEQGDSAMYLCASSFPRLGPHEQYFGPGTRLTVT.

In DNA form, the CDR3 reads TGTGCCAGCAGTGTAGGGTCTCAGGAGTTTGAAAAACTGTTTTTT. As protein: CASSVGSQEFEKLFF. V usage is TRBV6-1 and J usage is TRBJ1-4, with unresolved D. Trimming left V 4 bases short and J 7 bases short, with 16 bases between. The germline gives CDR1 MNHNS, CDR2 SASEGT. The CDR3 length is 15 residues.

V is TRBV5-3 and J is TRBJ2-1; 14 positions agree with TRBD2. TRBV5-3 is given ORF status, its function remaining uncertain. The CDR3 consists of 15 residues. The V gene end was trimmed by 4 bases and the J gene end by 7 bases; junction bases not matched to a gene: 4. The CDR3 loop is CARSRGLAGENEQFF. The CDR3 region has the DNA TGTGCCAGAAGCCGGGGACTAGCGGGAGAAAATGAGCAGTTCTTC.

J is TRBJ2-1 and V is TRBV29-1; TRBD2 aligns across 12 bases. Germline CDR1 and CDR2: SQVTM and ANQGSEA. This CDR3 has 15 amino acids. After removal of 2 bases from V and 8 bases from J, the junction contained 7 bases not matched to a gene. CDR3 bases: TGCAGCGTTGAACTAGCGGGAGGGCCCGCCTATGAGCAGTTCTTC. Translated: CSVELAGGPAYEQFF.

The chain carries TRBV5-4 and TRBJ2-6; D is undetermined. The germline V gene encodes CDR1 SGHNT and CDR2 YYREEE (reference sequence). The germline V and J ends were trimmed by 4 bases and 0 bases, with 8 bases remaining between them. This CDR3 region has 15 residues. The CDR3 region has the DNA TGTGCCAGCAGCCCCGGGCACTCTGGGGCCAACGTCCTGACTTTC. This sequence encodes CASSPGHSGANVLTF.

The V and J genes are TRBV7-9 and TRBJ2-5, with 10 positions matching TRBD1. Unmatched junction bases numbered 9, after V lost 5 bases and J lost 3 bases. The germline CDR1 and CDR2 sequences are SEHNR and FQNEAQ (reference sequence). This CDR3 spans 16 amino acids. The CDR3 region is CASSGPGTGDEETQYF. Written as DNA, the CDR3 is TGTGCCAGCAGCGGCCCCGGGACAGGGGATGAAGAGACCCAGTACTTC.

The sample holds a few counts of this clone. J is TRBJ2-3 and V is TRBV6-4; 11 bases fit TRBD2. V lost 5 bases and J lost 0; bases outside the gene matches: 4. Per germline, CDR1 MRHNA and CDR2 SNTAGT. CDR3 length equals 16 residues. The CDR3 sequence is CASSLAGGSSTDTQYF. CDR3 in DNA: TGTGCCAGCAGTCTAGCGGGAGGATCTAGCACAGATACGCAGTATTTT.

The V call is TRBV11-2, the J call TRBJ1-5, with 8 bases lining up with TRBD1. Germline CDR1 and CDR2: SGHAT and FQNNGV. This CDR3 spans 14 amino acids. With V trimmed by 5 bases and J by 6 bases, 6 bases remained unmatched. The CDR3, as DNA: TGTGCCAGCAGCCGGACAGGGTGGTCTCAGCCCCAGCATTTT. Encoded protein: CASSRTGWSQPQHF.

For the CDR3, the DNA is TGTGCCAGTAGTAGGGGGGGACAAGAGACCCAGTACTTC. As protein: CASSRGGQETQYF. V and J are TRBV19 and TRBJ2-5; 7 bases agree with TRBD2. Germline V gene data show CDR1 as LNHDA and CDR2 as SQIVND (reference sequence). Trimming took 4 bases from V and 2 from J; bases not matched to a gene: 1. The length of the CDR3 is 13 residues.

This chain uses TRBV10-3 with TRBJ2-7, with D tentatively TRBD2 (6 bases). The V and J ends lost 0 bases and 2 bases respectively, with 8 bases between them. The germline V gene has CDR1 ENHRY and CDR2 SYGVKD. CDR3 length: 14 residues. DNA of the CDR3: TGTGCCATCAGTGAGTCCACGGGAGCCTACGAGCAGTACTTC. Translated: CAISESTGAYEQYF.

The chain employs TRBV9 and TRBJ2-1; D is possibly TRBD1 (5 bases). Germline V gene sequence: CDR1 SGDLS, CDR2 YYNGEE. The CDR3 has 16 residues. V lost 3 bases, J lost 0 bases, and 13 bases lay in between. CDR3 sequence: CASSGGAGTSYNEQFF. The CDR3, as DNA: TGTGCCAGCAGCGGTGGGGCAGGCACCTCCTACAATGAGCAGTTCTTC.

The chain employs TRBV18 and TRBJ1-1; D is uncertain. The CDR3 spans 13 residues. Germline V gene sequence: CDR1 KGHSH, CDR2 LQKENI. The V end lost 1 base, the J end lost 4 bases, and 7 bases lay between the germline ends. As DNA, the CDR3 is TGTGCCAGCTCACCACAGGTGGGCACTGAAGCTTTCTTT. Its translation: CASSPQVGTEAFF.